This T cell receptor (beta chain) derives from a study of CD8+CD57+ T cells in acquired aplastic anemia. V was trimmed by 2 bases and J by 2 bases, leaving 13 bases between them. In germline, CDR1 is SGHVS, CDR2 FQNEAQ. This CDR3 is 15 amino acids long. TCR beta VDJ and CDR3 profiling used genomic DNA as template. TCRdb reprocessed the reads with MiXCR, giving one entry per CDR3 protein. The sample holds under 350,000 distinct CDR3 sequences, 56% seen once. This clonotype was found many times. Antigen: not known. Whole-study findings and limits: Significance was not reached for CD8+ Simpson's diversity between patients and controls.

Patients chosen for sequencing had shown CD8+CD57+ cell expansion by flow cytometry. Each of the patients presented with severe acquired aplastic anemia. The sample consisted of sorted CD4+, CD8+, or CD8+CD57+ T cells (not recorded which) from PBMCs. The V gene is TRBV7-8, the J gene TRBJ2-7; possibly TRBD2 for D (5 bases). The sequence was obtained from a human donor with aplastic anemia. Here the CDR3 reads CASSLRRVGTYEQYF. The CDR3 DNA is TGTGCCAGCAGCTTAAGACGGGTCGGGACCTACGAGCAGTACTTC.